The 15 T cell receptor beta chains presented below share a single source sample, sequenced in a study of blood T cell repertoires in COVID-19. Clones were read by immunoSEQ multiplex PCR, and TCRdb kept only the in-frame ones, dropping some. The profile shows approximately 190,000 clones, over 70% of them singletons. The sequenced material came from peripheral blood. These receptors were obtained from a man between 60 and 75 years old with active or convalescent COVID-19.

The chain combines TRBV5-4 with TRBJ2-2, with D tentatively TRBD2 (5 bases). Trimming removed 4 bases from V and 4 bases from J, with 17 bases in between. The CDR3 loop spans 16 amino acids. Germline values: CDR1 SGHNT, CDR2 YYREEE (reference sequence). In DNA, the CDR3 is TGTGCCAGCAGCCGCGAAGCGGTTTGGGGCACCGGGGAGCTGTTTTTT. This codes for CASSREAVWGTGELFF.

This clone has just a few counts. V is TRBV7-9 and J is TRBJ2-7, with D possibly TRBD2 on 5 matching bases. This CDR3 has 15 amino acids. CDR1 is SEHNR, CDR2 FQNEAQ, per germline (reference sequence). Between the trimmed V and J ends, which lost 5 bases and 3 bases, there was a span of 17 bases. The CDR3 reads CASSAGVGSGYEQYF. CDR3 in DNA: TGTGCCAGCAGCGCGGGTGTAGGGTCAGGCTACGAGCAGTACTTC.

The genes are TRBV5-4 and TRBJ2-3, with 12 bases that match TRBD2. The trim removed 0 bases at V and 5 bases at J, leaving 1 base unmatched. CDR1 SGHNT and CDR2 YYREEE come from the germline V gene (reference sequence). The CDR3 length is 15 residues. The CDR3: CASSLEGLAGDTQYF. CDR3 nucleotides: TGTGCCAGCAGCTTGGAGGGACTAGCGGGAGATACGCAGTATTTT.

V is TRBV27 and J is TRBJ2-1; a possible D gene is TRBD1 (6 bases). The CDR3 totals 13 residues. V lost 4 bases to trimming and J lost 8 bases, with 12 bases between them. CDR1 is MNHEY and CDR2 is SMNVEV in the germline V gene (reference sequence). Written as DNA, the CDR3 is TGTGCCAGCAGTTCACGGACAGTGGATGAGCAGTTCTTC. Protein product: CASSSRTVDEQFF.

This sequence joins TRBV5-6 and TRBJ2-1; 8 bases line up with TRBD2. CDR3 length: 14 residues. Germline CDR1 and CDR2: SGHDT and YYEEEE. Germline trimming cut 2 bases from V and 3 bases from J; bases unmatched to any gene: 1. Here the CDR3 DNA reads TGTGCCAGCAGCTTTCGGGAGGGCTACAATGAGCAGTTCTTC. It encodes CASSFREGYNEQFF.

The chain carries TRBV4-3 and TRBJ2-1; TRBD2 matches at 9 bases. Germline CDR1 and CDR2: LGHNA and YSLEER. Trimming cost V 2 bases and J 2 bases; bases outside gene matches: 13. The CDR3 contains 19 residues. The CDR3 nucleotides read TGCGCCAGCAGCCAAACGACTAGCGGCCACCTTAATGCCTACAATGAGCAGTTCTTC. Its translation: CASSQTTSGHLNAYNEQFF.

V and J are TRBV6-5 and TRBJ2-5, with 7 bases lining up with TRBD1. Germline V lookup: CDR1 MNHEY, CDR2 SVGAGI. The CDR3 consists of 14 residues. V shed 8 bases and J 1 base; nucleotides not matched to a gene: 7. The CDR3: CASAWGQLQETQYF. The CDR3 nucleotides are TGTGCCAGCGCCTGGGGACAGCTCCAAGAGACCCAGTACTTC.

In the case of this clone: The sample contains more than one DNA sequence encoding this CDR3. The chain joins TRBV9 to TRBJ2-5, with a possible D match to TRBD1 (7 bases). CDR1 SGDLS and CDR2 YYNGEE come from the germline V gene. This CDR3 comprises 14 residues. Between the trimmed V and J ends, which lost 2 bases and 3 bases, there was a span of 11 bases. CDR3: CASSVRDREETQYF. The CDR3 region has the DNA TGTGCCAGCAGCGTGCGGGACAGAGAAGAGACCCAGTACTTC. Using reference TRBV9 and TRBJ2-5 for the parts outside the CDR3, the full variable domain is DSGVTQTPKHLITATGQRVTLRCSPRSGDLSVYWYQQSLDQGLQFLIQYYNGEERAKGNILERFSAQQFPDLHSELNLSSLELGDSALYFCASSVRDREETQYFGPGTRLLVL.

This clone was counted a single time. CDR3 in DNA: TGTGCCAGCAGTTTGTCCCGGGACATCTACGAGCAGTACTTC. Translation gives CASSLSRDIYEQYF. The chain uses TRBV6-2 or TRBV6-3 and TRBJ2-7, with a possible D match to TRBD1 (6 bases). Germline V CDR1 and CDR2: MNHEY, SVGEGT. Trimming removed 4 bases from V and 3 bases from J, with 13 bases in between. This CDR3 spans 14 amino acids.

This clone was found many times. The chain recombines TRBV4-3 with TRBJ2-2, with D perhaps TRBD1 (5 bases). Trimming took off 0 bases at V and 5 bases at J, with 16 bases between the two ends. The CDR3 is 17 amino acids. The germline CDR1 and CDR2 sequences are LGHNA and YSLEER. CDR3 in amino acids: CASSQDAQETATGELFF. CDR3 nucleotides: TGCGCCAGCAGCCAAGACGCTCAGGAGACAGCTACCGGGGAGCTGTTTTTT.

The V and J genes are TRBV5-4 and TRBJ2-2, with 8 bases that match TRBD1. Trimming took 2 bases from V and 6 from J; bases not matched to a gene: 6. This CDR3 is built from 15 residues. Germline values: CDR1 SGHNT, CDR2 YYREEE (reference sequence). The CDR3 region is CASSFEQGVSGELFF. DNA for the CDR3: TGTGCCAGCAGCTTTGAACAGGGGGTATCCGGGGAGCTGTTTTTT.

This clone was observed many times. The V call is TRBV18, the J call TRBJ2-5, with 7 bases lining up with TRBD2. This CDR3 has 16 residues. The V segment lost 3 bases and the J segment 2 bases; nucleotides outside the gene matches: 9. The germline CDR1 and CDR2 sequences are KGHSH and LQKENI. The chain's CDR3 is CASSPRQAGIQETQYF. CDR3 nucleotide sequence: TGTGCCAGCTCACCCCGCCAAGCGGGGATACAAGAGACCCAGTACTTC.

The V call is TRBV28, the J call TRBJ2-1, with 13 bases that match TRBD2. This CDR3 is built from 16 residues. The junction had 10 bases not matched to a gene; V was cut back by 6 bases and J by 8 bases. Germline CDR1 and CDR2: MDHEN and SYDVKM. The CDR3 region is CASSITGTSGKDEQFF. As DNA, the CDR3 is TGTGCCAGCAGCATCACTGGGACTAGCGGGAAGGATGAGCAGTTCTTC.

The sample holds a few counts of this clone. V is TRBV7-8 and J is TRBJ1-5; TRBD1 matches 9 bases. The CDR3 length is 17 residues. In germline, CDR1 is SGHVS, CDR2 FQNEAQ. The V segment lost 4 bases and the J segment 6 bases; nucleotides outside the gene matches: 13. In DNA, the CDR3 is TGTGCCAGCAGCTCGGCGTTGGACAGGGGAGAGGGTCAGCCCCAGCATTTT. Translation gives CASSSALDRGEGQPQHF.

The chain joins TRBV28 to TRBJ2-7, with 10 bases identical to TRBD2. CDR3 size: 17 residues. CDR1 is MDHEN, CDR2 SYDVKM, per germline. With V trimmed by 6 bases and J by 4 bases, 15 bases remained unmatched. In nucleotides, the CDR3 is TGTGCCAGCAGACCTAATCCTCTACTAGCGGGGACTTACGAGCAGTACTTC. Translated, it gives CASRPNPLLAGTYEQYF.